Here is one TCR beta chain with its context. Other nucleotide sequences from this sample produce the same CDR3. Method: immunoSEQ multiplex PCR; TCRdb's copy keeps in-frame clones and lacks some. Among a few million clones, approximately 93% were seen once, and the ten largest hold 0.39%. Trimming took off 3 bases at V and 1 base at J, with 9 bases between the two ends. The CDR3 is 14 amino acids. Germline V CDR1 and CDR2: SGHNT, YENEEA. The source of the sample is a study of shared clonotypes between healthy human individuals. In the study overall: Each donor's CD8 memory used one plate, CD8 naive two, each CD4 subset three.

The receptor comes from a young man in good health. Some clones in this sample may be carry-over from other donors' samples. Material: naive CD4+ T cells from PBMCs. Regarding subset: CD45RA+ positively selected. J is TRBJ1-1 and V is TRBV11-3, with D unresolved. CDR3 bases: TGTGCCAGCAGCTTTAGTGGCCAGAACACTGAAGCTTTCTTT. Translated, it gives CASSFSGQNTEAFF.